Below are 18 T cell receptor beta chains sequenced from a single sample in a study of blood T cell repertoires in COVID-19 (dated by TCRdb to between 2020 and 2021). Preparation of the library involved the immunoSEQ multiplex PCR assay. Not all clones reach the TCRdb copy of this immuneACCESS table, which keeps in-frame sequences only. Checked studies attribute under half of the gap to unresolved V genes and leave the rest unexplained. This sample holds 60,000 to 65,000 clones; 84% were observed only once. The ten largest clones capture about 16% of the sample. Sequenced: peripheral blood. The receptors were gathered from a man aged 60-69 years with COVID-19, enrolled during active disease.

The chain uses TRBV30 and TRBJ1-2, with a tentative D call TRBD1 (6 bases). Trimming pared 0 bases from V and 8 bases from J, leaving 13 bases between. The CDR3 runs to 13 residues. Germline assignment: CDR1 GTSNPN and CDR2 SVGIG (reference sequence). The CDR3 bases are TGTGCCTGGAGTGTATCGGGGACATGGGGCTACACCTTC. Its translation is CAWSVSGTWGYTF.

This chain links TRBV9 with TRBJ2-1; TRBD1 agrees at 9 bases. V trimming: 4 bases; J trimming: 7 bases; junction bases outside the gene matches: 9. Germline V lookup: CDR1 SGDLS, CDR2 YYNGEE. The CDR3 sequence is 15 residues long. The CDR3 reads CASSFSQQGANEQFF. As DNA, the CDR3 is TGTGCCAGCAGCTTCTCACAACAGGGGGCTAATGAGCAGTTCTTC.

This rearrangement joins TRBV9 to TRBJ2-2; the D gene is possibly TRBD1 (6 bases). This CDR3 is built from 15 residues. Germline values: CDR1 SGDLS, CDR2 YYNGEE. V was clipped by 2 bases and J by 2 bases, with 10 bases between them. The CDR3 spells CASSVSGGNTGELFF. The CDR3 DNA reads TGTGCCAGCAGCGTGAGTGGGGGCAACACCGGGGAGCTGTTTTTT.

V gene TRBV5-5 combines with J gene TRBJ2-7; 7 bases line up with TRBD2. Germline V gene sequence: CDR1 SGHKS, CDR2 YYEKEE (reference sequence). CDR3 size: 15 residues. V was clipped by 0 bases and J by 3 bases; unmatched bases: 6. The CDR3 loop is CASSLATGEGYEQYF. The CDR3 DNA sequence: TGTGCCAGCAGCTTGGCCACGGGGGAGGGCTACGAGCAGTACTTC.

The J gene is TRBJ2-7, the V gene TRBV29-1, with D perhaps matching TRBD1 (5 bases). In germline, CDR1 is SQVTM, CDR2 ANQGSEA. The V end lost 2 bases, the J end lost 2 bases, and 7 bases lay between the germline ends. The CDR3 length is 12 residues. DNA for the CDR3: TGCAGCGTTGAATACAGGCCCTACGAGCAGTACTTC. Encoded protein: CSVEYRPYEQYF.

The chain has TRBV6-5 and TRBJ2-7; 7 bases match TRBD1. The CDR3 is 14 amino acids. CDR1 MNHEY and CDR2 SVGAGI come from the germline V gene. Trimming cost V 2 bases and J 2 bases; bases outside gene matches: 3. CDR3 in DNA: TGTGCCAGCAGTTACCATCAGGGGGCCTACGAGCAGTACTTC. Residues: CASSYHQGAYEQYF.

The CDR3 sequence: CASSVTGPGANVLTF. CDR3 bases: TGTGCCAGTAGTGTGACAGGTCCTGGGGCCAACGTCCTGACTTTC. The chain combines TRBV19 with TRBJ2-6; possibly TRBD1 for D (6 bases). CDR1 is LNHDA, CDR2 SQIVND, per germline (reference sequence). Between the trimmed V and J ends, which lost 5 bases and 2 bases, there was a span of 10 bases. The CDR3 has 15 amino acids.

The gene calls are TRBV6-5 and TRBJ1-5, with 9 bases identical to TRBD1. The J segment lost 8 bases and the V segment lost 10 bases, leaving 12 bases of the junction unmatched. Germline V lookup: CDR1 MNHEY, CDR2 SVGAGI. CDR3 length equals 14 residues. The CDR3 region is CATRQGEGFKPQHF. The CDR3 DNA reads TGTGCCACTAGACAGGGGGAAGGGTTTAAGCCCCAGCATTTT.

Details on this clone: An end of the junction differs from the germline gene, which may be a read error. The chain is built from TRBV5-1 and TRBJ2-5; D uncertain. The CDR3 contains 11 residues. Germline CDR1 and CDR2: SGHRS and YFSETQ. The CDR3 nucleotides are TGCGCCAGCAGCATACAAGAGGCCCAGTACTTC. The encoded protein is CASSIQEAQYF.

The V gene is TRBV3-1 (or the pseudogene TRBV3-2), the J gene TRBJ1-2; possible D gene TRBD1, 6 bases. The CDR3 totals 15 residues. Germline-derived CDR1 and CDR2 are LGHDT and YNNKEL (reference sequence). V lost 4 bases and J 2 bases, leaving 14 bases between the germline ends. CDR3 residues: CASSPTGQPNYGYTF. In DNA, the CDR3 is TGTGCCAGCAGCCCAACGGGACAACCGAACTATGGCTACACCTTC.

The chain employs TRBV18 and TRBJ2-5, with 7 bases fitting TRBD2. The CDR3 is 14 amino acids. Germline loops: CDR1 KGHSH, CDR2 LQKENI. With V trimmed by 3 bases and J by 5 bases, 6 bases remained unmatched. The CDR3 nucleotides read TGTGCCAGCTCACCCGGACTAGAAGGGGAGACCCAGTACTTC. It encodes CASSPGLEGETQYF.

V gene TRBV3-1 (or the pseudogene TRBV3-2) combines with J gene TRBJ2-1; TRBD2 might be the D (6 bases). CDR1 is LGHDT and CDR2 is YNNKEL in the germline V gene (reference sequence). Trimming took off 4 bases at V and 5 bases at J, with 12 bases between the two ends. The CDR3 length is 14 residues. The CDR3 nucleotides are TGTGCCAGCAGCCGGAGGGACGGTGACAATGAGCAGTTCTTC. Translation gives CASSRRDGDNEQFF.

This chain's CDR3 is CASSQGLAETQYF. The CDR3 region has the DNA TGTGCCAGCAGCCAGGGACTAGCGGAGACCCAGTACTTC. This sequence joins TRBV5-6 and TRBJ2-5; 10 bases align to TRBD2. V shed 4 bases, J shed 5 bases, and the junction held 2 bases outside the gene matches. Per the germline V gene, CDR1 is SGHDT and CDR2 is YYEEEE. This CDR3 contains 13 residues.

V and J are TRBV30 and TRBJ2-3; 8 bases line up with TRBD1. With V trimmed by 2 bases and J by 1 base, 2 bases remained unmatched. Germline CDR1 GTSNPN, CDR2 SVGIG (reference sequence). The CDR3 is 14 amino acids. In nucleotides, the CDR3 is TGTGCCTGGAGTTGGGGACAGGGCACAGATACGCAGTATTTT. As protein: CAWSWGQGTDTQYF. The full variable domain, its missing parts supplied by reference TRBV30 and TRBJ2-3, is SQTIHQWPATLVQPVGSPLSLECTVEGTSNPNLYWYRQAAGRGLQLLFYSVGIGQISSEVPQNLSASRPQDRQFILSSKKLLLSDSGFYLCAWSWGQGTDTQYFGPGTRLTVL.

V gene TRBV24-1 combines with J gene TRBJ2-7, with 9 bases identical to TRBD2. V was clipped by 2 bases and J by 1 base; unmatched bases: 5. This CDR3 has 16 residues. Germline loops: CDR1 KGHDR, CDR2 SFDVKD. The CDR3 reads CATSDSRLAGSYEQYF. CDR3 nucleotide sequence: TGTGCCACCAGTGATTCTAGGCTAGCGGGGTCCTACGAGCAGTACTTC.

CDR3 residues: CASSGDTVNQPQHF. The CDR3 DNA reads TGTGCCAGCAGTGGGGACACGGTCAATCAGCCCCAGCATTTT. The genes are TRBV2 and TRBJ1-5, with a tentative D call TRBD1 (6 bases). V was pared by 4 bases and J by 3 bases, with 10 bases between. CDR1 is SNHLY and CDR2 is FYNNEI in the germline V gene. CDR3 size: 14 residues. Looking up the rest from reference TRBV2 and TRBJ1-5 gives the full variable domain: EPEVTQTPSHQVTQMGQEVILRCVPISNHLYFYWYRQILGQKVEFLVSFYNNEISEKSEIFDDQFSVERPDGSNFTLKIRSTKLEDSAMYFCASSGDTVNQPQHFGDGTRLSIL.

V gene TRBV28 combines with J gene TRBJ1-5; D is perhaps TRBD1 (6 bases). This CDR3 is built from 15 residues. Per the germline V gene, CDR1 is MDHEN and CDR2 is SYDVKM. The V end was cut by 7 bases, the J end by 4 bases, with 17 bases between. The DNA of the CDR3 is TGTGCCAGCATCCCTGTCACAGGGTGGAATCAGCCCCAGCATTTT. It yields the protein CASIPVTGWNQPQHF.

This clone was counted only a few times. The chain combines TRBV4-1 with TRBJ2-2, with TRBD2 as a possible D gene (5 bases). CDR3 length equals 15 residues. Germline CDR1 and CDR2: MGHRA and YSYEKL. Trimming took off 3 bases at V and 2 bases at J, with 10 bases between the two ends. CDR3 region: CASSHGKANTGELFF. CDR3 bases: TGCGCCAGCAGCCACGGGAAGGCTAACACCGGGGAGCTGTTTTTT.